This TCR beta chain stems from a study of patients and donors after allogeneic stem cell transplantation. This clonotype was counted ten times or more. In TCRdb, the RT-PCR reads were re-called with MiXCR into one record per CDR3 protein. The sample records about 960,000 distinct CDR3 sequences, roughly 17% being singletons. Germline CDR1 is SQVTM and CDR2 is ANQGSEA. The V gene lost 4 bases and the J gene lost 8 bases, with 8 bases spanning the gap. The CDR3 covers 10 residues. The specimen sequenced was blood, either unsorted or a sorted T cell fraction (not recorded which). The rearrangement joins TRBV29-1 to TRBJ1-2, with D perhaps TRBD1 (5 bases). The origin of this receptor is a human donor who was either an allogeneic HSCT recipient or a stem cell or donor lymphocyte infusion donor (not recorded which). It is not recorded whose cells these are; they may come from a transplant donor. CDR3 sequence: CSVGGQGYTF. For the CDR3, the DNA is TGCAGCGTTGGAGGACAAGGCTACACCTTC.